Listed below are T cell receptor beta chains from one sample, sequenced in a study of T cells in localized non-small cell lung cancer. The assay was immunoSEQ multiplex PCR, and TCRdb's table has in-frame clones only and misses some. The sample holds fewer than 3,500 clones, 18% seen once. Here the sequenced sample was lung tumor tissue, taken before any cancer treatment. These receptors all stem from a man aged 40 to 70 with stage I lung adenocarcinoma. The CDR3 runs from the conserved cysteine through the conserved F or W. The order of the fields is D gene, V gene, J gene, clone size, CDR3 DNA, CDR3 protein. A D gene is named only where the DNA matches it firmly. Not every row has a clone size; where given, it reads once, few, many or a size class.

TRBD2	TRBV11-3	TRBJ2-1	few	TGTGCCAGCAGCTTTTCTAGCGGGAGATTTGAGCAGTTCTTC	CASSFSSGRFEQFF
NA	TRBV6-8	TRBJ1-3	few	TGTGCCAGCAGTTACTCGAAATCTGCGGTCACCATATATTTT	CASSYSKSAVTIYF
TRBD1	TRBV6-8	TRBJ2-3	few	TGTGCCAGCAGTGACACAGGGGGCACAGATACGCAGTATTTT	CASSDTGGTDTQYF
NA	TRBV29-1	TRBJ2-7	NA	TGCAGCGTCGTAGAGAGCTCCTACGAGCAGTACTTC	CSVVESSYEQYF
TRBD1	TRBV10-3	TRBJ1-2	medium-sized	TGTGCCATCAGTGAGGGCGAGGGGGCGGGTGGCTACACCTTC	CAISEGEGAGGYTF
NA	TRBV6-8	TRBJ1-5	medium-sized	TGTGCCAGCAGCCGGGACGGCAATCAGCCCCAGCATTTT	CASSRDGNQPQHF
TRBD1	TRBV11-3	TRBJ2-1	medium-sized	TGTGCCAGCAGCTTGGCAGGGGGCTCCTACAATGAGCAGTTCTTC	CASSLAGGSYNEQFF
TRBD1	TRBV11-3	TRBJ1-1	NA	TGTGCCAGCAGCGGGACAGGGAGGTTGGCTGAAGCTTTCTTT	CASSGTGRLAEAFF
TRBD2	TRBV6-8	TRBJ2-1	medium-sized	TGTGCCAGCAGTGCCCTGACTAGCGGGGACTACAATGAGCAGTTCTTC	CASSALTSGDYNEQFF
TRBD1	TRBV28	TRBJ2-3	NA	TGTGCCAGCAGTTTGCCTAGGACAGGGGGTATGCAGTATTTT	CASSLPRTGGMQYF